This TCR beta chain was obtained from a study of blood T cell repertoires in COVID-19. Study-wide context: The United States, Italy and Spain provided the acute and convalescent COVID-19 samples.

This CDR3 has 16 amino acids. The V gene end was trimmed by 11 bases and the J gene end by 8 bases; junction bases not matched to a gene: 19. Germline V gene lookup returns CDR1 SNHLY and CDR2 FYNNEI. Profiled with immunoSEQ multiplex PCR; TCRdb holds only in-frame clones, not every one. The data show about 220,000 clones, 86% seen once. Participants' reported clinical history set cohort assignment. The sample comprised PBMCs or T cells enriched from blood (not recorded which). The J gene is TRBJ1-2, the V gene TRBV2, with TRBD1 matching over 11 bases. This TCR came from a woman between 40 and 50 years old with acute COVID-19. In DNA form, the CDR3 reads TGTGCCGGTTGGGGGACAGGGGGACTACGGCCTTTGGGCTACACCTTC. Encoded protein: CAGWGTGGLRPLGYTF.